A single TCR beta chain is shown here with its context. This specimen comes from a study of blood T cell repertoires in COVID-19. The overall study: The origin of the acute and convalescent COVID-19 samples was the United States, Italy and Spain.

This table comes from immunoSEQ multiplex PCR, and its TCRdb copy is limited to in-frame clones, with some not included. The sample consists of around 200,000 clones, 86% of them appearing once. CDR3 length: 15 residues. Trimming left V 6 bases short and J 7 bases short, with 21 bases between. Germline-derived CDR1 and CDR2 are MNHEY and SVGAGI. The sample taken for sequencing was peripheral blood. The chain employs TRBV6-5 and TRBJ1-1; the D gene is possibly TRBD1 (5 bases). The clonotype was recovered from a man aged 50 to 59 with acute or convalescent COVID-19. CDR3 coding DNA: TGTGCCAGCAGACCCTCTACCGGGTTCAGGGATGAAGCTTTCTTT. Protein sequence: CASRPSTGFRDEAFF.